A single sample is the source of the 23 T cell receptor beta chains below, sequenced in a study of shared T cell receptors in the human thymus. TCRdb's table, derived via immunoSEQ multiplex PCR, lists solely in-frame clones and lacks some. Among about 610,000 clones listed, roughly 90% were seen once. These data were also filed under a second study, of human thymus T cells.

The sample taken for sequencing was thymocytes. The receptor set was obtained from a boy under two years old with a congenital heart defect.

The rearrangement uses TRBV25-1 and TRBJ2-7; 11 bases are shared with TRBD1. CDR3 size: 18 residues. Unmatched junction bases numbered 16, after V lost 5 bases and J lost 4 bases. Per the germline V gene, CDR1 is MGHDK and CDR2 is SYGVNS. CDR3 region: CASSRRTGGGEGPYEQYF. Written as DNA, the CDR3 is TGTGCCAGCAGTAGACGGACAGGGGGCGGTGAAGGGCCTTACGAGCAGTACTTC.

The V gene is TRBV13, the J gene TRBJ2-7; 11 positions match TRBD2. V shed 6 bases, J shed 7 bases, and the junction held 8 bases outside the gene matches. Germline CDR1 and CDR2: PRHDT and FYEKMQ (reference sequence). The CDR3 loop spans 14 amino acids. Here the CDR3 reads CASRKLAGDGEQYF. DNA of the CDR3: TGTGCCAGCAGAAAACTAGCGGGAGATGGGGAGCAGTACTTC.

V usage is TRBV7-2 and J usage is TRBJ2-3; TRBD2 matches 8 bases. Germline CDR1 is SGHTA and CDR2 is FQGNSA. Trimming removed 3 bases from V and 2 bases from J; junction bases left unmatched: 4. The CDR3 spans 15 residues. Written as DNA, the CDR3 is TGTGCCAGCAGCTTGGGAGCGGGGGCCACAGATACGCAGTATTTT. The encoded protein is CASSLGAGATDTQYF.

V gene TRBV5-4 combines with J gene TRBJ2-3, with D maybe TRBD1 (5 bases). Germline V lookup: CDR1 SGHNT, CDR2 YYREEE (reference sequence). This CDR3 contains 15 residues. V lost 4 bases and J lost 3, with 15 bases in between. This CDR3 is CASSPGQGRTDTQYF. The CDR3 nucleotides are TGTGCCAGCAGCCCTGGGCAGGGCCGAACAGATACGCAGTATTTT. Using reference TRBV5-4 and TRBJ2-3 for the parts outside the CDR3, the full variable domain is ETGVTQSPTHLIKTRGQQVTLRCSSQSGHNTVSWYQQALGQGPQFIFQYYREEENGRGNFPPRFSGLQFPNYSSELNVNALELDDSALYLCASSPGQGRTDTQYFGPGTRLTVL.

The chain is built from TRBV4-1 and TRBJ2-7; D gene uncertain. The germline V and J ends were trimmed by 5 bases and 3 bases, with 17 bases remaining between them. The CDR3 covers 15 residues. Germline V gene data show CDR1 as MGHRA and CDR2 as YSYEKL. CDR3 DNA sequence: TGCGCCAGCAGCGCGGAATACTTCATACACTACGAGCAGTACTTC. Protein: CASSAEYFIHYEQYF.

This sequence joins TRBV7-3 and TRBJ2-7; 7 nucleotides line up with TRBD2. CDR1 and CDR2 from the germline V gene are SGHTA and FQGTGA. Unmatched junction bases numbered 10, after V lost 5 bases and J lost 3 bases. The CDR3 is made up of 15 amino acids. CDR3 sequence reads: CASSPRASGDYEQYF. Here the CDR3 DNA reads TGTGCCAGCAGCCCTCGGGCTAGCGGAGACTACGAGCAGTACTTC.

This clone appeared a few times. The gene calls are TRBV19 and TRBJ1-4, with a tentative D call TRBD1 (5 bases). The CDR3 is made up of 15 amino acids. CDR1 is LNHDA and CDR2 is SQIVND in the germline V gene (reference sequence). Trimming left V 3 bases short and J 7 bases short, with 15 bases between. Written as DNA, the CDR3 is TGTGCCAGTAGTATTCGGTGGCAGGGTGGTGAAAAACTGTTTTTT. This gives the protein CASSIRWQGGEKLFF.

V is TRBV11-2 and J is TRBJ2-5; TRBD1 agrees at 7 bases. Losses at the gene ends were 2 bases for V and 1 base for J; bases not matched to a gene: 1. The length of the CDR3 is 14 residues. CDR1 and CDR2 from the germline V gene are SGHAT and FQNNGV. CDR3 DNA sequence: TGTGCCAGCAGCTTAAGACAGGGCCAAGAGACCCAGTACTTC. Amino acids: CASSLRQGQETQYF.

V and J are TRBV11-2 and TRBJ2-7, with 9 bases aligning to TRBD1. V shed 5 bases, J shed 4 bases, and the junction held 21 bases outside the gene matches. Germline values: CDR1 SGHAT, CDR2 FQNNGV. The CDR3 spans 19 residues. Here the CDR3 reads CASSTQGAQTSHLTYEQYF. The DNA for the CDR3 is TGTGCCAGCAGCACACAGGGGGCTCAGACTAGCCACTTAACTTACGAGCAGTACTTC. The variable domain in full, completed from reference TRBV11-2 and TRBJ2-7, reads EAGVAQSPRYKIIEKRQSVAFWCNPISGHATLYWYQQILGQGPKLLIQFQNNGVVDDSQLPKDRFSAERLKGVDSTLKIQPAKLEDSAVYLCASSTQGAQTSHLTYEQYFGPGTRLTVT.

This chain uses TRBV28 with TRBJ2-1; 9 bases match TRBD1. V lost 2 bases to trimming and J lost 7 bases; unmatched junction nucleotides: 6. Germline CDR1 reads MDHEN; CDR2 reads SYDVKM. The CDR3 loop spans 15 amino acids. CDR3 sequence (DNA): TGTGCCAGCAGTTTAAAACAGGGGGCTCGGAATGAGCAGTTCTTC. Residues: CASSLKQGARNEQFF.

The chain uses TRBV15 and TRBJ1-6; the match to TRBD1 covers 8 bases. Germline CDR1 LNHNV, CDR2 YYDKDF (reference sequence). This CDR3 contains 15 residues. The ends lost 5 bases at V and 7 bases at J; junction bases unmatched: 7. CDR3 in amino acids: CATSPEDRVNSPLHF. CDR3 in DNA: TGTGCCACCAGCCCCGAGGACAGGGTGAATTCACCCCTCCACTTT.

The chain couples TRBV11-1 to TRBJ2-7; the match to TRBD2 covers 9 bases. CDR1 and CDR2 from the germline V gene are SGHAT and FQDESV (reference sequence). The CDR3 extends over 16 amino acids. J gave up 0 bases and V 5 bases, and 8 bases lay outside the gene matches. The CDR3 sequence is CASSPGVSGSSYEQYF. The CDR3 nucleotides read TGTGCCAGCAGCCCCGGGGTTAGCGGGAGCTCCTACGAGCAGTACTTC.

The chain is built from TRBV6-5 and TRBJ2-7; D is uncertain. The CDR3 is 15 residues long. CDR1 and CDR2 from the germline V gene are MNHEY and SVGAGI. V shed 0 bases and J shed 3 bases, with 12 bases lying between them. Written as DNA, the CDR3 is TGTGCCAGCAGTTACTCGACCGGTCGACTCTACGAGCAGTACTTC. This sequence encodes CASSYSTGRLYEQYF.

The chain carries TRBV14 and TRBJ1-4; 7 nucleotides match TRBD1. CDR3 length equals 15 residues. Trimming at V came to 6 bases and at J to 3 bases, leaving 7 bases not matched to a gene. The germline V gene has CDR1 SGHDN and CDR2 FVKESK. CDR3 loop: CASRPSGTANEKLFF. The CDR3 bases are TGTGCCAGCAGACCTTCCGGGACAGCTAATGAAAAACTGTTTTTT.

The chain recombines TRBV7-9 with TRBJ1-3, with D perhaps TRBD1 (5 bases). The ends were cut back, 4 bases at V and 2 bases at J, with 15 bases in the middle. The germline gives CDR1 SEHNR, CDR2 FQNEAQ (reference sequence). CDR3 size: 16 residues. The CDR3 DNA follows: TGTGCCAGCAGCTCCCCGAGAAGGGGCCCTGGAAACACCATATATTTT. Translation: CASSSPRRGPGNTIYF.

The rearrangement joins TRBV2 to TRBJ2-7; TRBD2 aligns across 8 bases. This CDR3 is built from 16 residues. The germline V gene has CDR1 SNHLY and CDR2 FYNNEI. Unmatched junction bases numbered 15, after V lost 6 bases and J lost 5 bases. The CDR3 region is CASRGPYSGARDEQYF. CDR3 nucleotides: TGTGCCAGCAGGGGGCCTTATAGCGGGGCTCGGGACGAGCAGTACTTC.

The V and J genes are TRBV28 and TRBJ2-5; a weak D match, TRBD1 (6 bases). Between the trimmed V and J ends, which lost 6 bases and 1 base, there was a span of 9 bases. This CDR3 region has 13 residues. Germline values: CDR1 MDHEN, CDR2 SYDVKM. For the CDR3, the DNA is TGTGCCAGCAGAAACAGGGTCCAAGAGACCCAGTACTTC. Amino acids: CASRNRVQETQYF. Full variable domain (outside the CDR3, taken from reference TRBV28 and TRBJ2-5): DVKVTQSSRYLVKRTGEKVFLECVQDMDHENMFWYRQDPGLGLRLIYFSYDVKMKEKGDIPEGYSVSREKKERFSLILESASTNQTSMYLCASRNRVQETQYFGPGTRLLVL.

V is TRBV7-2 and J is TRBJ2-1, with D possibly TRBD2 on 6 matching bases. CDR3 length equals 13 residues. Looked up from germline, CDR1 is SGHTA and CDR2 is FQGNSA. Trimming took off 5 bases at V and 6 bases at J, with 11 bases between the two ends. Written as DNA, the CDR3 is TGTGCCAGCAGCCCTGGGACTGGCAATGAGCAGTTCTTC. Translation: CASSPGTGNEQFF.

This clone was recorded once. The V gene is TRBV27, the J gene TRBJ2-7, with D perhaps TRBD2 (5 bases). The CDR3 loop spans 15 amino acids. Germline V lookup: CDR1 MNHEY, CDR2 SMNVEV (reference sequence). Trimming took 5 bases from V and 6 from J, leaving 20 bases between them. The CDR3 bases are TGTGCCAGCAGTCTCCTCCGGGCCGCGGGCTGCGAGCAGTACTTC. Amino acids: CASSLLRAAGCEQYF.

The V and J genes are TRBV2 and TRBJ2-7; 9 bases line up with TRBD1. Germline V gene sequence: CDR1 SNHLY, CDR2 FYNNEI. This CDR3 is 14 amino acids long. V shed 5 bases, J shed 4 bases, and the junction held 6 bases outside the gene matches. This chain's CDR3 is CASSRTGERYEQYF. Here the CDR3 DNA reads TGTGCCAGCAGTCGGACAGGGGAGAGGTACGAGCAGTACTTC.

This chain connects TRBV9 to TRBJ2-3; TRBD2 matches 16 bases. CDR3 length: 16 amino acids. The V and J ends lost 4 bases and 7 bases, in that order; junction bases with no gene match: 6. CDR1 and CDR2 from the germline V gene are SGDLS and YYNGEE. DNA of the CDR3: TGTGCCAGCAGCTTGGGACTAGCGGGAGGGCCGAATACGCAGTATTTT. Translation gives CASSLGLAGGPNTQYF.

The chain is built from TRBV7-8 and TRBJ2-7; 10 nucleotides align to TRBD2. The CDR3 has 19 amino acids. Germline-derived CDR1 and CDR2 are SGHVS and FQNEAQ. Trimming removed 4 bases from V and 0 bases from J; junction bases left unmatched: 15. CDR3 sequence: CASSSFSSGSLGPSYEQYF. CDR3 nucleotide sequence: TGTGCCAGCAGCTCATTCTCTAGCGGGAGTTTGGGACCCTCCTACGAGCAGTACTTC. Full variable domain (remainder filled in from reference TRBV7-8 and TRBJ2-7): GAGVSQSPRYKVAKRGQDVALRCDPISGHVSLFWYQQALGQGPEFLTYFQNEAQLDKSGLPSDRFFAERPEGSVSTLKIQRTQQEDSAVYLCASSSFSSGSLGPSYEQYFGPGTRLTVT.

The chain is built from TRBV19 and TRBJ1-2, with 7 positions matching TRBD1. After removal of 4 bases from V and 4 bases from J, the junction contained 6 bases not matched to a gene. CDR1 and CDR2 (germline): LNHDA, SQIVND (reference sequence). The CDR3 consists of 14 residues. CDR3 sequence: CASSKDRPPYGYTF. The CDR3 DNA reads TGTGCCAGTAGTAAGGACAGGCCCCCCTATGGCTACACCTTC.